This is a list of T cell receptor beta chains from one sample in a study of blood T cell repertoires in COVID-19. TCRdb's table, derived via immunoSEQ multiplex PCR, lists solely in-frame clones and lacks some. The table lists some 150,000 clones, roughly 85% of them singletons. The sample consisted of peripheral blood. The receptors originated from a man aged 70 or older with acute or convalescent COVID-19. Each CDR3 is given with its conserved first and last residue.

V	length	J	CDR3
TRBV4-1	20	TRBJ2-3	CASSQDHTSGRRASTDTQYF
TRBV7-2	14	TRBJ1-2	CASSFRQGAQGYTF
TRBV27	14	TRBJ2-3	CASSFGGGDNTQYF
TRBV6-4	15	TRBJ2-3	CASSDSWESTDTQYF
TRBV7-8	15	TRBJ1-1	CASSLVRTGTTEAFF
TRBV29-1	13	TRBJ2-1	CSVEVGPWSEQFF
TRBV30	14	TRBJ1-4	CAWSPDRENEKLFF
TRBV5-6	14	TRBJ1-4	CASSLGPTGTGLFF
TRBV3-1/TRBV3-2	13	TRBJ1-5	CASSQADNQPQHF
TRBV27	14	TRBJ2-7	CASSLSPGGVEQYF
TRBV19	14	TRBJ2-7	CASRTVAGAYEQYF
TRBV4-2	16	TRBJ2-7	CASSQDFGQKRYEQYF
TRBV7-2	15	TRBJ2-1	CASSLERGLYNEQFF
TRBV11-2	12	TRBJ2-7	CASRWGLGEQYF
TRBV2	14	TRBJ2-5	CASSRTGYEETQYF
TRBV5-6	15	TRBJ2-1	CASSFYASGYNEQFF
TRBV10-3	15	TRBJ2-7	CAISEPDRGAYEQYF
TRBV28	14	TRBJ2-7	CASSLNDWNYEQYF
TRBV11-1	14	TRBJ2-3	CASTTGKITDTQYF
TRBV4-3	13	TRBJ1-1	CASSQGHLTEAFF
TRBV30	13	TRBJ2-2	CAWSEGGTGELFF
TRBV29-1	13	TRBJ2-1	CSVEAGTRTEQFF
TRBV6-2/TRBV6-3	18	TRBJ2-1	CASSYQESGTRFYNEQFF
TRBV9	15	TRBJ2-5	CASSGGDRGGETQYF
TRBV24-1	13	TRBJ1-1	CATSDGRNTEAFF
TRBV2	13	TRBJ1-6	CASSVDRNSPLHF
TRBV6-2/TRBV6-3	16	TRBJ2-1	CASSAWGASGGNEQFF
TRBV7-3	15	TRBJ2-1	CASSLRSSSYNEQFF
TRBV5-1	12	TRBJ2-3	CASSSSADTQYF